A single sample is the source of the 29 T cell receptor beta chains below, sequenced in a study of metastatic and nonmetastatic thyroid tumors. Using MiXCR, TCRdb reanalyzed the PCR reads. Of more than 85,000 clones detected, approximately 9% appear once; the ten largest clones hold approximately 8.8%. There were no patients who had received any treatment before thyroid surgery. Sequenced: blood. Source of these receptors: a female donor with papillary thyroid cancer or a benign thyroid nodule (not recorded which). Some clones in this sample may be carry-over from other donors' samples.

Comments on this clone: This may arise from a read error, as a much more abundant clone is one base away. This chain links TRBV29-1 with TRBJ2-2; maybe TRBD1 (6 bases). Trimming took 8 bases from V and 5 from J, leaving 12 bases between them. Germline CDR1 and CDR2: SQVTM and ANQGSEA. This CDR3 contains 12 residues. The DNA of the CDR3 is TGCAGCTCAACGGGACATACCGGGGAGCTGTTTTTT. Its protein product is CSSTGHTGELFF.

This clone was picked up a small number of times. This rearrangement joins TRBV9 to TRBJ1-2, with unresolved D. V was shortened by 0 bases and J by 6 bases, with 15 bases between the two germline ends. The germline V gene encodes CDR1 SGDLS and CDR2 YYNGEE. The CDR3 length is 15 residues. CDR3 sequence: CASSVEEGTAHGYTF. The CDR3 coding sequence is TGTGCCAGCAGCGTAGAAGAAGGTACCGCTCATGGCTACACCTTC. Drawing the rest from reference TRBV9 and TRBJ1-2, the complete variable domain is DSGVTQTPKHLITATGQRVTLRCSPRSGDLSVYWYQQSLDQGLQFLIQYYNGEERAKGNILERFSAQQFPDLHSELNLSSLELGDSALYFCASSVEEGTAHGYTFGSGTRLTVV.

This clone was recorded many times. The rearrangement links TRBV11-2 to TRBJ2-3, with 8 bases fitting TRBD2. CDR3 length: 16 residues. The V gene end was trimmed by 6 bases and the J gene end by 3 bases; junction bases not matched to a gene: 11. Germline loops: CDR1 SGHAT, CDR2 FQNNGV. CDR3 in amino acids: CASRSRAGGETDTQYF. The CDR3 bases are TGTGCCAGCAGATCAAGGGCGGGGGGCGAAACAGATACGCAGTATTTT.

This clone was seen many times. Other DNA variants within this sample encode the same CDR3. The DNA of the CDR3 is TGTGCCAGCAGCGAGTGGGCGGGGGCGATGGATACGCAGTATTTT. Translated, it gives CASSEWAGAMDTQYF. The gene calls are TRBV2 and TRBJ2-3; D is perhaps TRBD2 (7 bases). Trimming left V 6 bases short and J 6 bases short, with 19 bases between. CDR3 length equals 15 residues. CDR1 and CDR2 from the germline V gene are SNHLY and FYNNEI.

This chain joins TRBV6-2 or TRBV6-3 and TRBJ1-5; D gene unclear. The CDR3 runs 14 residues. Trimming shortened V by 6 bases and J by 2 bases, and 11 bases separated the two germline ends. Germline CDR1 is MNHEY and CDR2 is SVGEGT. CDR3 in DNA: TGTGCCAGCAGGAGGACGAGCGGCAATCAGCCCCAGCATTTT. This codes for CASRRTSGNQPQHF.

This clone was counted many times. The chain is built from TRBV28 and TRBJ1-5; the match to TRBD1 covers 9 bases. The trim removed 8 bases at V and 4 bases at J, leaving 9 bases unmatched. The germline V gene encodes CDR1 MDHEN and CDR2 SYDVKM. The CDR3 covers 15 residues. In DNA form, the CDR3 reads TGTGCCAGCTCAGTCCCGGGACAGGGTAATCAGCCCCAGCATTTT. Translated, it gives CASSVPGQGNQPQHF.

In regard to this clone: Since a much larger clone is just one base distant, this may be a read error. Other nucleotide sequences in the sample specify the same CDR3. The gene calls are TRBV15 and TRBJ2-2; no clear D gene. The CDR3 has 17 amino acids. V was pared by 2 bases and J by 4 bases, with 17 bases between. Germline V gives CDR1 LNHNV, CDR2 YYDKDF (reference sequence). CDR3 in DNA: TGTGCCACCAGCAGACCATCTGCTAAGGGAAGCACCGGGGAGCTGTTTTTT. Translation: CATSRPSAKGSTGELFF.

This chain joins TRBV30 and TRBJ1-3; D ambiguous. CDR3 length: 12 residues. V was pared by 7 bases and J by 3 bases, with 10 bases between. Germline V gene sequence: CDR1 GTSNPN, CDR2 SVGIG (reference sequence). DNA of the CDR3: TGTGCCTTCCTTAGGGTTGGAAACACCATATATTTT. Translating gives CAFLRVGNTIYF.

This clone was recorded at least ten times. The rearrangement joins TRBV11-3 to TRBJ2-7; D unresolved. From germline, CDR1 is SGHNT and CDR2 YENEEA. The CDR3 consists of 13 residues. V lost 3 bases and J lost 6, with 12 bases in between. For the CDR3, the DNA is TGTGCCAGCAGCTTGGGATCTGTTGGCGAGCAGTACTTC. Translated, it gives CASSLGSVGEQYF. Complete variable domain (other parts from reference TRBV11-3 and TRBJ2-7): EAGVVQSPRYKIIEKKQPVAFWCNPISGHNTLYWYLQNLGQGPELLIRYENEEAVDDSQLPKDRFSAERLKGVDSTLKIQPAELGDSAVYLCASSLGSVGEQYFGPGTRLTVT.

This chain connects TRBV19 to TRBJ1-3; D is unresolved. CDR1 LNHDA and CDR2 SQIVND come from the germline V gene (reference sequence). Trimming shortened V by 7 bases and J by 7 bases, and 14 bases separated the two germline ends. The CDR3 loop spans 13 amino acids. CDR3 sequence reads: CASKEKGANTIYF. The CDR3 region has the DNA TGTGCCAGTAAGGAGAAGGGCGCCAACACCATATATTTT.

This clone was observed a few times. The CDR3 protein is CASSDGLLGTQYF. In DNA form, the CDR3 reads TGCGCCAGCAGCGACGGCCTCCTTGGGACCCAGTACTTC. The chain couples TRBV4-1 to TRBJ2-5, with D unclear. Germline V gene data show CDR1 as MGHRA and CDR2 as YSYEKL. V was pared by 5 bases and J by 7 bases, with 14 bases between. The CDR3 is made up of 13 amino acids.

The chain is built from TRBV30 and TRBJ2-3; 8 bases agree with TRBD2. Germline CDR1 and CDR2: GTSNPN and SVGIG (reference sequence). This CDR3 contains 14 residues. J gave up 4 bases and V 3 bases, and 6 bases lay outside the gene matches. The CDR3 DNA is TGTGCCTGGAGATTTATAGCGGGGCCAGATACGCAGTATTTT. It encodes CAWRFIAGPDTQYF.

Note on this clone: The sample carries other DNA sequences with the same CDR3. This rearrangement joins TRBV30 to TRBJ1-2; no clear D gene. From germline, CDR1 is GTSNPN and CDR2 SVGIG (reference sequence). The CDR3 extends over 15 amino acids. The ends were cut back, 7 bases at V and 5 bases at J, with 23 bases in the middle. The CDR3 is CASKHAETPTYGYTF. The CDR3 DNA sequence: TGTGCCTCTAAGCACGCTGAGACACCGACATATGGCTACACCTTC. Complete variable domain (other parts from reference TRBV30 and TRBJ1-2): SQTIHQWPATLVQPVGSPLSLECTVEGTSNPNLYWYRQAAGRGLQLLFYSVGIGQISSEVPQNLSASRPQDRQFILSSKKLLLSDSGFYLCASKHAETPTYGYTFGSGTRLTVV.

This clone has a count of ten or more. The rearrangement links TRBV5-1 to TRBJ2-5, with 10 bases that match TRBD2. The CDR3 has 17 residues. Germline V gene sequence: CDR1 SGHRS, CDR2 YFSETQ. V was clipped by 0 bases and J by 5 bases; unmatched bases: 10. The CDR3 coding sequence is TGCGCCAGCAGCTTGGGGCTAGCGGGGGTCAACCGGGAGACCCAGTACTTC. As protein: CASSLGLAGVNRETQYF.

Turning to this clone: A clone one base away is much larger, so this may be a read error. The chain couples TRBV6-1 to TRBJ2-5, with D perhaps assigned TRBD1 or TRBD2 (5 bases each). Per germline, CDR1 MNHNS and CDR2 SASEGT. The CDR3 runs 14 residues. The V and J ends lost 6 bases and 5 bases respectively, with 16 bases between them. As DNA, the CDR3 is TGTGCCAGCAGAGAGGGGTGTCGGTGGGAGACCCAGTACTTC. It yields the protein CASREGCRWETQYF.

This clone was seen at least ten times. The genes are TRBV9 and TRBJ1-2; 8 bases map to TRBD1. Germline V lookup: CDR1 SGDLS, CDR2 YYNGEE. The CDR3 has 14 residues. V was pared by 3 bases and J by 5 bases, with 6 bases of the junction left unmatched. CDR3 DNA sequence: TGTGCCAGCAGCGGACAGGGGAGTGTATATGGCTACACCTTC. Translated: CASSGQGSVYGYTF.

This clone was counted ten times or more. The chain has TRBV27 and TRBJ1-6; D might be TRBD1 (6 bases). There are 16 residues in the CDR3. V shed 2 bases and J shed 10 bases, with 18 bases lying between them. Germline CDR1 and CDR2: MNHEY and SMNVEV (reference sequence). The DNA of the CDR3 is TGTGCCAGCAGTTTAAGCGGAGGGGGGTTTAGGTCACCCCTCCACTTT. This codes for CASSLSGGGFRSPLHF.

This clone appeared many times. The genes are TRBV2 and TRBJ2-3, with 9 bases identical to TRBD1. V shed 6 bases, J shed 5 bases, and the junction held 3 bases outside the gene matches. Germline CDR1 SNHLY, CDR2 FYNNEI. This CDR3 is 13 amino acids long. The CDR3 nucleotides read TGTGCCAGCAGGGGACAGGGAATAGATACGCAGTATTTT. This translates into CASRGQGIDTQYF.

This clone has at least ten counts. The chain has TRBV20-1 and TRBJ2-7, with D possibly being TRBD1 (5 bases). V lost 2 bases to trimming and J lost 3 bases, with 14 bases between them. There are 14 residues in the CDR3. Germline V gene data show CDR1 as DFQATT and CDR2 as SNEGSKA (reference sequence). CDR3 bases: TGCAGTGCTAGAAAAGGGGATAGGGACTACGAGCAGTACTTC. This translates into CSARKGDRDYEQYF.

This clone appeared many times. The chain is built from TRBV7-6 and TRBJ2-2, with TRBD1 matching over 12 bases. The germline V gene has CDR1 SGHVS and CDR2 FNYEAQ. This CDR3 spans 15 amino acids. V shed 6 bases, J shed 6 bases, and the junction held 5 bases outside the gene matches. The CDR3 loop is CASRPGTGGPGELFF. CDR3 in DNA: TGTGCCAGCAGACCCGGGACAGGGGGCCCCGGGGAGCTGTTTTTT.

This chain uses TRBV6-1 with TRBJ2-1; the match to TRBD1 covers 9 bases. The CDR3 contains 16 residues. The V gene's germline CDR1 is MNHNS and CDR2 SASEGT. V dropped 1 base and J dropped 2; count of bases not matched to a gene: 3. Here the CDR3 reads CASSEGQGVAYNEQFF. The CDR3 coding sequence is TGTGCCAGCAGTGAAGGACAGGGGGTAGCCTACAATGAGCAGTTCTTC.

The chain is built from TRBV5-1 and TRBJ2-2; D possibly corresponds to TRBD1 (5 bases). V gave up 3 bases and J gave up 3 bases, with 12 bases separating them. The CDR3 has 15 residues. Germline CDR1 reads SGHRS; CDR2 reads YFSETQ. This CDR3 is CASSSNRTYTGELFF. CDR3 nucleotide sequence: TGCGCCAGCAGCTCGAACAGGACGTACACCGGGGAGCTGTTTTTT.

This clone was counted at least ten times. This chain connects TRBV29-1 to TRBJ2-7; D possibly uses TRBD1 or TRBD2 (5 bases each). The CDR3 has 11 residues. Deletions cut 4 bases from V and 6 bases from J, with 10 bases between. The V gene's germline CDR1 is SQVTM and CDR2 ANQGSEA. The CDR3 bases are TGCAGCGTTGCGTCTGGGGGCGAGCAGTACTTC. This codes for CSVASGGEQYF.

This clone was detected many times. This rearrangement joins TRBV3-1 to TRBJ1-6; tentatively, D is TRBD1 (5 bases). The CDR3 length is 14 residues. CDR1 and CDR2 (germline): LGHDT, YNNKEL (reference sequence). V lost 4 bases and J lost 9, with 13 bases in between. The DNA of the CDR3 is TGTGCCAGCAGCCCTAGACAGAATGGTTCACCCCTCCACTTT. It encodes CASSPRQNGSPLHF. Full variable domain (remainder filled in from reference TRBV3-1 and TRBJ1-6): DTAVSQTPKYLVTQMGNDKSIKCEQNLGHDTMYWYKQDSKKFLKIMFSYNNKELIINETVPNRFSPKSPDKAHLNLHINSLELGDSAVYFCASSPRQNGSPLHFGNGTRLTVT.

This clone was observed at least ten times. V and J are TRBV6-2 or TRBV6-3 and TRBJ2-5; no clear D gene. V was shortened by 5 bases and J by 0 bases, with 10 bases between the two germline ends. CDR1 MNHEY and CDR2 SVGEGT come from the germline V gene. CDR3 length: 14 amino acids. CDR3: CASSRVLNQETQYF. The CDR3 region has the DNA TGTGCCAGCAGTAGGGTATTGAACCAAGAGACCCAGTACTTC.

The count of this clone is one. This rearrangement joins TRBV20-1 to TRBJ1-6, with D perhaps matching TRBD1 (5 bases). The CDR3 runs 15 residues. V was cut by 5 bases and J by 7 bases, with 18 bases left in between. Germline V CDR1 and CDR2: DFQATT, SNEGSKA (reference sequence). CDR3 in amino acids: CSAPRERQNNSPLHF. CDR3 DNA sequence: TGCAGTGCTCCGAGGGAAAGACAGAACAATTCACCCCTCCACTTT.

This clone was observed at least ten times. V and J are TRBV5-5 and TRBJ2-7; 9 bases align to TRBD1. Per germline, CDR1 SGHKS and CDR2 YYEKEE (reference sequence). The CDR3 runs 16 residues. Trimming took 4 bases from V and 0 from J; bases not matched to a gene: 8. The CDR3 DNA reads TGTGCCAGCAGCCGATGGGAACAGGGGGCCTCCTACGAGCAGTACTTC. As protein: CASSRWEQGASYEQYF.

This clone was counted ten times or more. Other DNA sequences in the same sample also yield this CDR3. This chain links TRBV5-6 with TRBJ2-3; the match to TRBD2 covers 10 bases. The germline CDR1 and CDR2 sequences are SGHDT and YYEEEE. The CDR3 consists of 15 residues. V lost 0 bases to trimming and J lost 4 bases; unmatched junction nucleotides: 2. The CDR3 reads CASSLGGTSADTQYF. The CDR3 coding sequence is TGTGCCAGCAGCTTGGGTGGGACTAGCGCAGATACGCAGTATTTT.

The sample holds many counts of this clone. The V call is TRBV11-2, the J call TRBJ2-1; D unclear. The V and J ends lost 3 bases and 5 bases respectively, with 5 bases between them. CDR3 size: 12 residues. Germline loops: CDR1 SGHAT, CDR2 FQNNGV. The CDR3: CASSFSNNEQFF. CDR3 DNA sequence: TGTGCCAGCAGCTTTTCTAACAATGAGCAGTTCTTC.